Below, 16 T cell receptor beta chains from the same sample are listed, as sequenced in a study of T-cell reconstitution after alpha-beta-depleted transplantation in children. During its preparation, the TCRbeta library received unique molecular identifiers. TCRdb re-called the PCR reads through MiXCR, storing one row per CDR3 protein. The profile shows around 490,000 distinct CDR3 sequences, roughly 11% of them singletons. This sample comprised PBMCs, mostly from graft donor cells, obtained 180 days after TCRalphabeta/CD19-depleted stem cell transplant. All receptors come from a female patient aged 2-9 years who had a stem cell transplant for aplastic anemia, so the T cells may come from the graft donor.

The chain has TRBV5-6 and TRBJ2-1; D may correspond to TRBD1 or TRBD2 (6 bases each). CDR1 is SGHDT, CDR2 YYEEEE, per germline. With 8 bases removed from V and 6 bases from J, the gap between germline ends came to 18 bases. This CDR3 spans 14 amino acids. The CDR3, as DNA: TGTGCCAGGAGCCCGGGGGCAGAACCCAATGAGCAGTTCTTC. Protein product: CARSPGAEPNEQFF.

The chain combines TRBV12-5 with TRBJ1-5; 7 nucleotides align to TRBD1. CDR3 length equals 19 residues. Per germline, CDR1 LGHNT and CDR2 FRNRAP. V trimming: 5 bases; J trimming: 5 bases; junction bases outside the gene matches: 21. In DNA, the CDR3 is TGTGCTAGTGGTCCCAATTTCAAGGGTGGAACAGGGGTACATCAGCCCCAGCATTTT. This translates into CASGPNFKGGTGVHQPQHF. Complete variable domain (other parts from reference TRBV12-5 and TRBJ1-5): DARVTQTPRHKVTEMGQEVTMRCQPILGHNTVFWYRQTMMQGLELLAYFRNRAPLDDSGMPKDRFSAEMPDATLATLKIQPSEPRDSAVYFCASGPNFKGGTGVHQPQHFGDGTRLSIL.

The chain employs TRBV4-3 and TRBJ2-2, with D tentatively TRBD1 (6 bases). The CDR3 sequence is 16 residues long. With 2 bases removed from V and 2 bases from J, the gap between germline ends came to 12 bases. Germline V lookup: CDR1 LGHNA, CDR2 YSLEER. CDR3 in DNA: TGCGCCAGCAGCCAATCCGGGACACCTAACACCGGGGAGCTGTTTTTT. The encoded protein is CASSQSGTPNTGELFF.

This clonotype was seen more than once but under ten times. CDR3 sequence (DNA): TGTGCCAGCAGCCAAGCTATTAGCGGGAGGCCCCTCTCCTACGAGCAGTACTTC. Amino acids: CASSQAISGRPLSYEQYF. The J gene is TRBJ2-7, the V gene TRBV3-1; 10 nucleotides align to TRBD2. CDR3 length equals 18 residues. J was trimmed by 0 bases and V by 1 base; bases with no gene match: 9. Germline-derived CDR1 and CDR2 are LGHDT and YNNKEL (reference sequence).

This clonotype appeared a few times. DNA of the CDR3: TGCGCCAGCAGCTTTTCGGCAGGGCCCGCCGGGGAGCTGTTTTTT. Its protein product is CASSFSAGPAGELFF. The J gene is TRBJ2-2, the V gene TRBV5-1, with D perhaps matching TRBD1 (5 bases). CDR3 length: 15 residues. Trimming took off 2 bases at V and 6 bases at J, with 14 bases between the two ends. Per the germline V gene, CDR1 is SGHRS and CDR2 is YFSETQ.

This clonotype was seen more than once but under ten times. V gene TRBV11-3 combines with J gene TRBJ2-1, with 11 bases identical to TRBD2. The CDR3 has 17 residues. Trimming took 1 base from V and 6 from J; bases not matched to a gene: 8. Germline lookup yields CDR1 SGHNT and CDR2 YENEEA. The CDR3 nucleotides read TGTGCCAGCAGCTTAGTCGTTAGGCTAGCGGGAGGCAATGAGCAGTTCTTC. It encodes CASSLVVRLAGGNEQFF.

A few counts support this clonotype. The gene calls are TRBV18 and TRBJ1-1; maybe TRBD1 (6 bases). The CDR3 spans 15 residues. The ends were cut back, 2 bases at V and 3 bases at J, with 13 bases in the middle. The V gene's germline CDR1 is KGHSH and CDR2 LQKENI. CDR3 bases: TGTGCCAGCTCACCAAAGGGGGGGAGGGACACTGAAGCTTTCTTT. Translation gives CASSPKGGRDTEAFF.

At least ten counts were recorded for this clonotype. The V gene is TRBV5-1, the J gene TRBJ2-1, with a weak D call TRBD1 (5 bases). The CDR3 loop spans 15 amino acids. V lost 4 bases and J lost 5, with 16 bases in between. Looked up from germline, CDR1 is SGHRS and CDR2 is YFSETQ. Here the CDR3 reads CASSHQTATHNEQFF. As DNA, the CDR3 is TGCGCCAGCAGCCACCAGACAGCCACACACAATGAGCAGTTCTTC.

As concerns this clonotype: With a much larger clone just one base away, this may be a read error. This chain connects TRBV4-3 to TRBJ1-1, with D hard to call. Germline V gene data show CDR1 as LGHNA and CDR2 as YSLEER. CDR3 length equals 15 residues. CDR3 DNA sequence: TGCACCAGCAGCCAAGATCTGGAATATAACACTGAAGCTTTCTTT. This codes for CTSSQDLEYNTEAFF.

This clonotype was seen only a few times. The V and J genes are TRBV4-3 and TRBJ1-1; 7 bases are shared with TRBD1. Germline loops: CDR1 LGHNA, CDR2 YSLEER. The CDR3 length is 15 residues. V lost 0 bases, J lost 8 bases, and 9 bases stayed unmatched. The CDR3 DNA sequence: TGCGCCAGCAGCCAAGAAAGGCAGGGGGTTAAAGAAGCTTTCTTT. It specifies CASSQERQGVKEAFF.

Only a few counts were recorded for this clonotype. The chain joins TRBV12-3 or TRBV12-4 to TRBJ2-1; 7 bases line up with TRBD1. This CDR3 spans 15 amino acids. J was trimmed by 4 bases and V by 7 bases; bases with no gene match: 10. The CDR3 reads CASTGTALSYNEQFF. The DNA of the CDR3 is TGTGCCAGCACCGGGACAGCCCTTTCATACAATGAGCAGTTCTTC.

The chain couples TRBV20-1 to TRBJ2-1; D perhaps matches TRBD2 (5 bases). Germline-derived CDR1 and CDR2 are DFQATT and SNEGSKA (reference sequence). The CDR3 contains 14 residues. V lost 4 bases and J 5 bases, leaving 15 bases between the germline ends. CDR3 nucleotides: TGCAGTGCTACCGGACTCGACTTCGACAATGAGCAGTTCTTC. Protein sequence: CSATGLDFDNEQFF.

Regarding this clonotype: Just one base apart from a much larger clone, this may be a read error. The chain recombines TRBV5-1 with TRBJ2-1; 13 bases are a match to TRBD2. Germline lookup yields CDR1 SGHRS and CDR2 YFSETQ. CDR3 length: 18 amino acids. V lost 6 bases, J lost 3 bases, and 12 bases stayed unmatched. The CDR3 protein is CASTLMTSGRQGYNEQFF. The CDR3 nucleotides are TGCGCCAGCACCCTGATGACTAGCGGGAGGCAGGGCTACAATGAGCAGTTCTTC.

The CDR3 DNA follows: TGCAGTGCATCGACTAGCGGGAGACTCGGTGAGCAGTTCTTC. It specifies CSASTSGRLGEQFF. V and J are TRBV20-1 and TRBJ2-1, with TRBD2 matching over 12 bases. Germline values: CDR1 DFQATT, CDR2 SNEGSKA (reference sequence). CDR3 length: 14 residues. After removal of 6 bases from V and 9 bases from J, the junction contained 9 bases not matched to a gene.

Only a few counts were recorded for this clonotype. V and J are TRBV7-8 and TRBJ1-4; 7 bases line up with TRBD1. The V and J ends lost 1 base and 2 bases, in that order; junction bases with no gene match: 4. The CDR3 spans 16 residues. The germline V gene has CDR1 SGHVS and CDR2 FQNEAQ. The DNA for the CDR3 is TGTGCCAGCAGCTTAGTGCCAGGGGGGACTAATGAAAAACTGTTTTTT. Amino acid sequence: CASSLVPGGTNEKLFF.

J is TRBJ2-6 and V is TRBV20-1; no definite D call. CDR1 and CDR2 from the germline V gene are DFQATT and SNEGSKA (reference sequence). Between the trimmed V and J ends, which lost 4 bases and 4 bases, there was a span of 11 bases. This CDR3 comprises 14 residues. As DNA, the CDR3 is TGCAGTGCTACAGGTTTCACGGGGGCCAACGTCCTGACTTTC. Amino acid sequence: CSATGFTGANVLTF.